This record concerns one TCR beta chain sequence. This clonotype was detected only a few times. Its antigen remains undetermined. The sample holds no much larger clone one base away, and base qualities are not on file. This sample is drawn from a study of T cells after yellow fever vaccination (dated by TCRdb to 2018 to 2020). Context from the whole study: The SMART-Seq v4 Ultra Low Input RNA kit was used to prepare libraries from fractions with low cell numbers. To follow T-cell clones before and after primary and booster YFV17D yellow fever vaccination, bulk TCR alpha and beta repertoires were sequenced over time. The cohort comprised two healthy male donors, one aged 18 to 29 and one aged 30 to 40 years. Blood was drawn at multiple timepoints before and after primary and secondary immunization, with bulk PBMC replicates and cell subsets isolated.

Summary of the overall study and its limitations: Only a couple of donors were included in the study, so the extent to which the findings can be generalized is limited. After the booster, most clones that had expanded after primary vaccination were detected again (almost 97% of CD4 and about 88% of CD8), suggesting broad maintenance of memory. A small fraction of clonotypes showed up in both the CD4 and CD8 compartments, probably as a result of convergent recombination. The secondary T-cell response was weaker than the primary response but faster, peaking on day 5 instead of day 15. Computational filtering was needed because FACS-sorted repertoires could contain abundant contaminating clonotypes from the bulk population.

The treatment or condition label for this specimen denotes: live attenuated yellow fever vaccine strain. Two biological replicates of bulk PBMCs were collected at each blood-draw timepoint. PBMCs were isolated from peripheral blood using a standard Ficoll-Paque protocol. TriZol was used to extract RNA from bulk PBMCs, CD4 and CD8 fractions, and dextramer-positive and dextramer-negative fractions. Trimming removed 5 bases from V and 7 bases from J, leaving 12 bases between the germline ends. The germline V gene encodes CDR1 SQVTM and CDR2 ANQGSEA. The CDR3 contains 12 residues, cysteine and phenylalanine counted. Just the 36-base CDR3 DNA is kept, in frame starting at base 1. TCR cDNA was made using 5'RACE template switching, a step that added a universal primer site and unique molecular identifiers. Priming of cDNA synthesis was performed from both the TCR alpha and TCR beta constant segments. Library amplification involved two PCR steps, and the second step added sample barcodes and sequencing adapters. Libraries were sequenced on Illumina HiSeq 2500 (2x100 bp) or NovaSeq (2x150 bp). Under the source paper's analysis protocol: MIGEC handled demultiplexing of reads and collapsing into UMI consensus sequences, while MiXCR performed V(D)J alignment. Clonotypes responding to the vaccine were identified with edgeR on replicate PBMC samples, with the criteria of FDR below 0.01 and a log2 fold change above 5 up to day 15. Each bulk clonotype was labeled CD4 or CD8 based on which sequenced repertoire, CD4 or CD8, contained the clonotype at higher abundance. TCRdb trimmed public reads at Q25 via fastp, called clones via MiXCR and kept in-frame beta chains. Rows are unified per CDR3 protein, each entry keeping the most common DNA and genes. The V and J calls were determined by TCRdb, not by the authors. In all, the sample holds 610,000 or so distinct CDR3 sequences, and 12% of those were seen once. The top ten constitute under 15% of the sample.

The chain is assembled from TRBV29-1 and TRBJ2-1, with no confident D gene call. Here the sequenced sample was PBMCs, taken on the day of the yellow fever booster vaccination. The receptor was derived from a young man who received the YFV17D yellow fever vaccine. For the CDR3, the sequence is CSVMPSRNEQFF. The DNA sequence is given as TGCAGCGTTATGCCTAGTCGGAATGAGCAGTTCTTC.